This TCR beta chain was recovered during a study of T cell responses to AZD1222 COVID-19 vaccine. Findings and limits, study-wide: Two AZD1222 administrations were followed by greater Spike-specific TCR breadth and depth. Across spike, vaccine-associated CD4 TCRs were found, dominant at 160-218 and 743-854.

Per the germline V gene, CDR1 is SGHTA and CDR2 is FQGTGA. This CDR3 is built from 14 residues. V was shortened by 5 bases and J by 3 bases, with 10 bases between the two germline ends. On this clone: What it binds is unknown.

Sequencing used immunoSEQ multiplex PCR; TCRdb keeps in-frame clones, though not all of them. The sample shows nearly 110,000 clones, about 90% of them seen only once. The clonotype originates from an adult who received the AZD1222 COVID-19 vaccine. Here the sequenced sample was peripheral blood, taken 28 days after the second AZD1222 dose. The chain is built from TRBV7-3 and TRBJ2-2; D remains unclear. The chain's CDR3 is CASSPSTDTGELFF. The CDR3 DNA sequence: TGTGCCAGCAGCCCGTCGACGGACACCGGGGAGCTGTTTTTT.